The clone carrying this T cell receptor beta chain was seen a few times. Its antigen is undetermined. A constant-region primer served to make TCR beta cDNA from about 0.45 ug total RNA. ARM-PCR, slightly modified, supplied the TCR beta libraries through three nested multiplex PCR rounds. PCR rounds one and two used TRBV1-TRBV30 forward primers with a C-beta reverse primer for around 9 cycles each. Each CDR3 protein gets one entry after TCRdb re-called the multiplex PCR reads with MiXCR. This sample has 300,000 to 350,000 distinct CDR3 sequences, with approximately 65% found just once. Germline DNA was extracted too, while blood RNA derived from unsorted whole blood. Investigators obtained approximately 4.3 milliliters of peripheral blood ahead of surgery. The V end was cut by 3 bases, the J end by 0 bases, with 11 bases between. The CDR3 has 15 residues. This record comes from a study of tumor-infiltrating lymphocytes in primary liver carcinoma. Study at large: Resecting the tumor surgically was how the patients' primary liver carcinoma was treated. Men as well as women, aged 30 to 69 years, made up the patients. Findings and limits, study-wide: Among the pair types, tumor region pairs showed more overlap than tumor-adjacent and tumor-blood pairs.

V is TRBV12-3 or TRBV12-4 and J is TRBJ1-1, with D unclear. The source is a man aged 40-49 years with primary liver carcinoma and hepatitis B virus infection. Material for sequencing was peripheral blood. The CDR3 region is CASSFSDLMNTEAFF. For the CDR3, the DNA is TGTGCCAGCAGTTTCTCGGATCTCATGAACACTGAAGCTTTCTTT.